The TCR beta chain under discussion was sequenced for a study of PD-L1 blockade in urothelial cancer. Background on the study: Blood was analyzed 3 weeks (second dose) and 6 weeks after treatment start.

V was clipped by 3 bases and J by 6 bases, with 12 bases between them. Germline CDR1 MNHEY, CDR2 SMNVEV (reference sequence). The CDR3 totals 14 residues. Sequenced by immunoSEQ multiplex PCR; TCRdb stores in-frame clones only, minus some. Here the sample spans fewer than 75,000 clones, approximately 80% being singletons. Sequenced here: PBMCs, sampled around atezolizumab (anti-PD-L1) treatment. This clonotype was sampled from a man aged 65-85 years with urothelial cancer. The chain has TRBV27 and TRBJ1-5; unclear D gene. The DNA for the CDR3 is TGTGCCAGCAGTTTTGAGGGAATTGGTCAGCCCCAGCATTTT. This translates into CASSFEGIGQPQHF.